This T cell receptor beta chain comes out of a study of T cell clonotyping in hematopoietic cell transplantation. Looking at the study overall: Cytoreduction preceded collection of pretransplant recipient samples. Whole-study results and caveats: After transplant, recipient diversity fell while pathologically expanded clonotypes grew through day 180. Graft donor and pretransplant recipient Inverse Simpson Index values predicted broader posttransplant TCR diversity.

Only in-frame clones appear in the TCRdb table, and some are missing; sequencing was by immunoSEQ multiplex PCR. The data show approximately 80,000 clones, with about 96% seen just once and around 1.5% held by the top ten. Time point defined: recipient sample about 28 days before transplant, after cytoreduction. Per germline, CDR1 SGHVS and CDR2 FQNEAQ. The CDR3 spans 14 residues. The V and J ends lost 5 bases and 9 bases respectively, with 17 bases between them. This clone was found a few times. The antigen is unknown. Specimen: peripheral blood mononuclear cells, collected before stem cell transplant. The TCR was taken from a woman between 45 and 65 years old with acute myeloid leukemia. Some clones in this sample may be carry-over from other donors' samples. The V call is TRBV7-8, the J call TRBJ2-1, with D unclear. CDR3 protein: CASSKVPTHREQFF. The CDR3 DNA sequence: TGTGCCAGCAGCAAAGTCCCGACCCACCGTGAGCAGTTCTTC.